The present entry profiles one T cell receptor (beta chain) with its context. Its antigen is unidentified. A far larger clone lies a single base away; this is likely a read error. The entry originates in a study of shared clonotypes between healthy human individuals. CDR1 is MRHNA, CDR2 SNTAGT, per germline. The CDR3 length is 14 residues. Trimming took 4 bases from V and 6 from J, leaving 14 bases between them. Study-wide results and limits: Among donors, the sharing of clonotypes was expected to be influenced by sequencing depth.

For every subset, genomic DNA was evenly distributed across several immunoSEQ plates. What was sequenced on ten immunoSEQ deep assay plates was unsorted PBMC DNA. Using immunoSEQ multiplex PCR, the repertoire was profiled, and TCRdb retains in-frame clones only, with some absent. The data contain about 490,000 clones, approximately 80% of them seen just once; the ten biggest clones take up roughly 13%. The chain links TRBV6-4 to TRBJ2-3, with D tentatively TRBD2 (6 bases). The specimen was PBMCs. The TCR originated in a woman between 40 and 50 years old in good health. Some clones in this sample may be carry-over from other donors' samples. CDR3 region: CASSGGKDLDTQYF. The CDR3 nucleotides read TGTGCCAGCAGTGGCGGGAAAGACTTGGATACGCAGTATTTT.